This T cell receptor (beta chain) was observed in a study of T-cell memory formation after mild COVID-19. For the study at large: The TCR clusters were mostly specific to one donor.

The CDR3 consists of 13 residues. TCRdb itself ran the 5' RACE reads through MiXCR, one entry per CDR3 protein. The table has approximately 400,000 distinct CDR3 sequences, roughly 18% seen once. The study, taken as a whole, reports: Cross-reactive memory appears to have joined, as suggested by some responding clones showing up in pre-infection memory. The study found contracting CD4+ clones mainly in CM and EM and contracting CD8+ clones in EMRA. Clones contracting across day 15 to 85 had a balanced CD4/CD8 profile; later expanding clones leaned CD4+.

A few counts support this clonotype. The antigen is unknown. Sequenced sample: PBMCs or a T cell subset sorted from them (not recorded which). This clonotype originated in a man between 18 and 29 years old who had mild COVID-19 (a few samples of this study predate the infection). Cell type and time point are not known. V and J are TRBV1 and TRBJ1-1; the listed D gene, TRBD1, was not tested against the DNA. TRBV1 is listed as a pseudogene. CDR3 DNA: TGCACCAGCAGCCAAATGGGGGACAGGGGAGCTTTCTTT. The encoded protein is CTSSQMGDRGAFF.